The 22 T cell receptor beta chains given below trace back to one sample, sequenced in a study of blood T cell repertoires in COVID-19. Assay used: immunoSEQ multiplex PCR; TCRdb lists only in-frame clones, some missing. Here the sample spans about 310,000 clones, 80% to 90% being singletons. Sequenced input: peripheral blood. The receptors were gathered from a man aged 50 to 60 with active or convalescent COVID-19.

This chain links TRBV7-6 with TRBJ1-6, with 7 bases lining up with TRBD1. The germline V gene has CDR1 SGHVS and CDR2 FNYEAQ. V dropped 5 bases and J dropped 9; count of bases not matched to a gene: 10. This CDR3 is 15 amino acids long. CDR3 sequence: CASSPRTGLGSPLHF. CDR3 in DNA: TGTGCCAGCAGCCCCCGGACAGGTTTAGGTTCACCCCTCCACTTT.

V and J are TRBV30 and TRBJ2-7; 8 positions match TRBD2. The CDR3 extends over 16 amino acids. CDR1 is GTSNPN and CDR2 is SVGIG in the germline V gene (reference sequence). Losses at the gene ends were 2 bases for V and 2 bases for J; bases not matched to a gene: 11. This CDR3 is CAWSPLWTGGAYEQYF. CDR3 nucleotides: TGTGCCTGGAGTCCCCTCTGGACCGGGGGGGCCTACGAGCAGTACTTC.

This chain connects TRBV6-5 to TRBJ2-3; 12 bases align to TRBD2. The CDR3 is made up of 15 amino acids. Germline-derived CDR1 and CDR2 are MNHEY and SVGAGI. V was pared by 6 bases and J by 2 bases, with 3 bases of the junction left unmatched. The CDR3 sequence: CASRGLAGTTDTQYF. For the CDR3, the DNA is TGTGCCAGCAGGGGACTAGCGGGCACCACAGATACGCAGTATTTT.

The gene calls are TRBV27 and TRBJ1-6, with 9 positions matching TRBD1. The V and J ends lost 3 bases and 7 bases, in that order; junction bases with no gene match: 4. Germline CDR1 MNHEY, CDR2 SMNVEV (reference sequence). CDR3 length: 15 amino acids. The CDR3 spells CASSLVTGGNSPLHF. The CDR3 DNA reads as TGTGCCAGCAGTTTGGTCACAGGGGGCAATTCACCCCTCCACTTT.

The chain joins TRBV5-5 to TRBJ2-5; 13 bases fit TRBD2. Per germline, CDR1 SGHKS and CDR2 YYEKEE (reference sequence). The trim removed 4 bases at V and 1 base at J, leaving 4 bases unmatched. The CDR3 spans 16 residues. CDR3 DNA: TGTGCCAGCAGCCGGACTAGCGGGAGTATCCAAGAGACCCAGTACTTC. Residues: CASSRTSGSIQETQYF.

V gene TRBV7-3 combines with J gene TRBJ2-3, with TRBD1 matching over 9 bases. V was pared by 5 bases and J by 6 bases, with 6 bases of the junction left unmatched. CDR3 length: 14 residues. The germline CDR1 and CDR2 sequences are SGHTA and FQGTGA. CDR3 coding DNA: TGTGCCAGCAGCCCACAGGGGGCGAGTGATACGCAGTATTTT. Protein product: CASSPQGASDTQYF.

Details on this clone: The same CDR3 also results from other DNA sequences found in this sample. The V and J genes are TRBV3-1 (or the pseudogene TRBV3-2) and TRBJ2-3; D is uncertain. The CDR3 spans 13 residues. Trimming left V 0 bases short and J 4 bases short, with 5 bases between. Germline CDR1 is LGHDT and CDR2 is YNNKEL (reference sequence). CDR3: CASSQELSDTQYF. In nucleotides, the CDR3 is TGTGCCAGCAGCCAAGAGCTATCAGATACGCAGTATTTT.

The V gene is TRBV15, the J gene TRBJ1-2; D is possibly TRBD1 (5 bases). Germline loops: CDR1 LNHNV, CDR2 YYDKDF (reference sequence). This CDR3 is built from 13 residues. The V end lost 3 bases, the J end lost 4 bases, and 9 bases lay between the germline ends. CDR3 sequence: CATSSTGSYGYTF. CDR3 bases: TGTGCCACCAGCAGTACAGGTAGCTATGGCTACACCTTC.

The CDR3 DNA reads as TGCGCCAGCAGCTTGGCTGTTAGCCAGAGCACAGATACGCAGTATTTT. This sequence encodes CASSLAVSQSTDTQYF. The chain has TRBV5-1 and TRBJ2-3, with D uncertain. CDR3 size: 16 residues. Trimming left V 0 bases short and J 0 bases short, with 11 bases between. The germline gives CDR1 SGHRS, CDR2 YFSETQ.

There are a few counts of this clone. J is TRBJ1-5 and V is TRBV6-6; TRBD1 agrees at 10 bases. The germline V gene has CDR1 MNHNY and CDR2 SVGAGI (reference sequence). The CDR3 covers 16 residues. Germline trimming cut 6 bases from V and 2 bases from J; bases unmatched to any gene: 7. The CDR3 DNA reads as TGTGCCAGCAGGGACTCCGGGACAGGGGGCAATCAGCCCCAGCATTTT. It yields the protein CASRDSGTGGNQPQHF.

J is TRBJ2-7 and V is TRBV7-2; TRBD1 aligns across 7 bases. The CDR3 sequence is 13 residues long. Germline loops: CDR1 SGHTA, CDR2 FQGNSA. V was clipped by 1 base and J by 6 bases; unmatched bases: 3. In DNA, the CDR3 is TGTGCCAGCAGCTTAGGAGGGGGCAGCGAGCAGTACTTC. Translation: CASSLGGGSEQYF.

The chain uses TRBV28 and TRBJ1-4; 7 bases are shared with TRBD1. V lost 5 bases and J lost 7; bases outside the gene matches: 19. Germline V gives CDR1 MDHEN, CDR2 SYDVKM. There are 18 residues in the CDR3. The CDR3 region has the DNA TGTGCCAGCAGTCCTAGACAGGGAAGGGCTACGGGCCCTGAAAAACTGTTTTTT. Amino acids: CASSPRQGRATGPEKLFF.

The chain employs TRBV28 and TRBJ1-1; D might be TRBD1 (5 bases). CDR1 is MDHEN, CDR2 SYDVKM, per germline. Trimming stripped 7 bases from V and 1 base from J, with 19 bases between. This CDR3 comprises 16 residues. CDR3 nucleotide sequence: TGTGCCAGCAACTCCGGCGGGGCAGCGGGGAACACTGAAGCTTTCTTT. It encodes CASNSGGAAGNTEAFF. The full variable domain, completed using reference TRBV28 and TRBJ1-1, is DVKVTQSSRYLVKRTGEKVFLECVQDMDHENMFWYRQDPGLGLRLIYFSYDVKMKEKGDIPEGYSVSREKKERFSLILESASTNQTSMYLCASNSGGAAGNTEAFFGQGTRLTVV.

The CDR3 nucleotides read TGTGCCAGCATATCGGACTTCTCTGGAAACACCATATATTTT. Its translation is CASISDFSGNTIYF. This sequence joins TRBV2 and TRBJ1-3; D is unresolved. The CDR3 sequence is 14 residues long. Between the trimmed V and J ends, which lost 7 bases and 0 bases, there was a span of 10 bases. Germline loops: CDR1 SNHLY, CDR2 FYNNEI.

The CDR3 loop is CATSLQGTGPYEQYF. DNA of the CDR3: TGTGCCACCAGCCTACAAGGGACAGGCCCCTACGAGCAGTACTTC. The chain couples TRBV15 to TRBJ2-7; 8 positions match TRBD1. The length of the CDR3 is 15 residues. CDR1 and CDR2 (germline): LNHNV, YYDKDF (reference sequence). V was clipped by 5 bases and J by 2 bases; unmatched bases: 8.

V gene TRBV7-9 combines with J gene TRBJ2-7; no firm D call. CDR3 size: 16 residues. V gave up 1 base and J gave up 5 bases, with 18 bases separating them. Germline CDR1 is SEHNR and CDR2 is FQNEAQ (reference sequence). CDR3 sequence (DNA): TGTGCCAGCAGCTTAGGAGGAAGCACCTCCCGGGACGAGCAGTACTTC. Its protein product is CASSLGGSTSRDEQYF. Supplemented by reference TRBV7-9 and TRBJ2-7, the full variable domain reads DTGVSQNPRHKITKRGQNVTFRCDPISEHNRLYWYRQTLGQGPEFLTYFQNEAQLEKSRLLSDRFSAERPKGSFSTLEIQRTEQGDSAMYLCASSLGGSTSRDEQYFGPGTRLTVT.

The chain's CDR3 is CASSPLSPWTLSQYF. CDR3 DNA sequence: TGTGCCAGCAGCCCCCTGTCGCCCTGGACACTTTCCCAGTACTTC. This rearrangement joins TRBV21-1 to TRBJ2-5; the DNA was not compared with TRBD1, the D call given in the table. TRBV21-1 is a pseudogene. The CDR3 spans 15 residues.

V and J are TRBV16 and TRBJ1-6; 9 bases line up with TRBD1. Per the germline V gene, CDR1 is KGHSY and CDR2 is FQNENV. J was trimmed by 4 bases and V by 3 bases; bases with no gene match: 13. The CDR3 covers 19 residues. CDR3 nucleotides: TGTGCCAGCAGCCATACGCCGGACAGGGGAAGAGGGTATAATTCACCCCTCCACTTT. This translates into CASSHTPDRGRGYNSPLHF.

The chain is built from TRBV28 and TRBJ1-2; the D gene is possibly TRBD1 (5 bases). Germline V CDR1 and CDR2: MDHEN, SYDVKM. The CDR3 has 14 residues. With 3 bases removed from V and 6 bases from J, the gap between germline ends came to 14 bases. DNA of the CDR3: TGTGCCAGCAGTTTGGCCCTCGACAGACATGGCTACACCTTC. The encoded protein is CASSLALDRHGYTF.

This chain joins TRBV7-6 and TRBJ2-3, with 9 bases identical to TRBD1. Germline V gives CDR1 SGHVS, CDR2 FNYEAQ. CDR3 length equals 15 residues. V gave up 5 bases and J gave up 3 bases; unmatched junction bases: 6. In nucleotides, the CDR3 is TGTGCCAGCAGCCCAACCGGGACAGGGACAGATACGCAGTATTTT. It translates to CASSPTGTGTDTQYF.

This chain joins TRBV28 and TRBJ2-3, with 7 bases matching TRBD1. CDR1 MDHEN and CDR2 SYDVKM come from the germline V gene. V lost 5 bases to trimming and J lost 3 bases; unmatched junction nucleotides: 8. The CDR3 covers 15 residues. In DNA, the CDR3 is TGTGCCAGCAGTCTCTTAGGGGGCCCGACAGATACGCAGTATTTT. This translates into CASSLLGGPTDTQYF.

V usage is TRBV10-1 and J usage is TRBJ2-7; 8 nucleotides align to TRBD1. This CDR3 comprises 14 residues. CDR1 is WNHNN and CDR2 is SYGVQD in the germline V gene (reference sequence). Trimming cost V 3 bases and J 4 bases; bases outside gene matches: 5. This CDR3 is CASSDGQGLYEQYF. The DNA of the CDR3 is TGCGCCAGCAGTGACGGACAGGGATTATACGAGCAGTACTTC.